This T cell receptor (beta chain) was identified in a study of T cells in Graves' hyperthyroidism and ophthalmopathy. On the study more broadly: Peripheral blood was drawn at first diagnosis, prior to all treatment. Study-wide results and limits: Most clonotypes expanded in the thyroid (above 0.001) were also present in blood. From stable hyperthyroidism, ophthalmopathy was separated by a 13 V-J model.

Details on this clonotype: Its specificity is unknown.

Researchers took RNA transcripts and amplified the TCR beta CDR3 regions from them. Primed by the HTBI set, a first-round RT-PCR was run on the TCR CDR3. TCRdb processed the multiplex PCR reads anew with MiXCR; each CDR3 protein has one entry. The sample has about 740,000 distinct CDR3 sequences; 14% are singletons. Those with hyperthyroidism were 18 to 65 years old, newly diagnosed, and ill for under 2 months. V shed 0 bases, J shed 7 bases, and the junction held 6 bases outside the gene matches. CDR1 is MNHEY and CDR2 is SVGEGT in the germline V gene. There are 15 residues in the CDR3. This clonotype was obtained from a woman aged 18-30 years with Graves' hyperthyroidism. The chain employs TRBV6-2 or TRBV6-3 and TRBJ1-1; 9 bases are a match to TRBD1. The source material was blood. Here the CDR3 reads CASSYSGTGMVEAFF. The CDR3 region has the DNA TGTGCCAGCAGTTACTCCGGGACAGGGATGGTTGAAGCTTTCTTT.